This T cell receptor (beta chain) was identified in a study of lymphopenia after photon versus proton radiotherapy. V gave up 3 bases and J gave up 10 bases; unmatched junction bases: 14. The germline CDR1 and CDR2 sequences are SGDLS and YYNGEE. The CDR3 extends over 17 amino acids. Data came from immunoSEQ multiplex PCR; TCRdb stores just in-frame clones and leaves some out. This table has 30,000 or so clones, 87% appearing once. V gene TRBV9 combines with J gene TRBJ2-1; 12 bases match TRBD2. The input for sequencing was peripheral blood, taken from a patient treated with proton-based radiotherapy. This receptor was obtained from a woman aged 55 to 70 with cholangiocarcinoma. Some clones in this sample may be carry-over from other donors' samples. This CDR3 reads CASSAALGLAGGNEQFF. The CDR3 DNA is TGTGCCAGCAGCGCGGCACTGGGACTAGCGGGTGGGAACGAGCAGTTCTTC.